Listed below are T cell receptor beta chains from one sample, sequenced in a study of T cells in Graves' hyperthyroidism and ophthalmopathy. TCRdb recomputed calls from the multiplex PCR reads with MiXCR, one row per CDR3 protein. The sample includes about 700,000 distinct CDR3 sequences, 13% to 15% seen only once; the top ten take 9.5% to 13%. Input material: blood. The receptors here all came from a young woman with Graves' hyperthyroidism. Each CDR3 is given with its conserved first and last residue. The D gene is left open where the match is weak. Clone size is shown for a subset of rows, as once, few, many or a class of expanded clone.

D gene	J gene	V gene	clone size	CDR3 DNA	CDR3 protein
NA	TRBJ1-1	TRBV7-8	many	TGTGCCAGCAGCACCCGAGGAGGGGCGAACACTGAAGCTTTCTTT	CASSTRGGANTEAFF
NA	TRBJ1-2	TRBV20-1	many	TGCAGTGCACCACCCTCGGGCAGCGGGGGTGGCTACACCTTC	CSAPPSGSGGGYTF
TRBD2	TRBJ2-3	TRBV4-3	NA	TGCGCCAGCGCGGATAGTGCGGGAGGGCCTAGCACAGATACGCAGTATTTT	CASADSAGGPSTDTQYF
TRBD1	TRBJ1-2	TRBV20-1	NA	TGCAGTGCCAACGGACAGGCTAACTATGGCTACACCTTC	CSANGQANYGYTF
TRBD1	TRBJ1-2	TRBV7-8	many	TGTGCCAGCAGCTGGTCCGAGGGACAGACCTATGGCTACACCTTC	CASSWSEGQTYGYTF
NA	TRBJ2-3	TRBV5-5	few	TGTGCCAGCAGCTTGGACGGGGTAGATACGCAGTATTTT	CASSLDGVDTQYF
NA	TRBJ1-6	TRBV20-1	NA	TGCAGTGCTAGAGAGGGTGGAAGCTCCTATAATTCACCCCTCCACTTT	CSAREGGSSYNSPLHF
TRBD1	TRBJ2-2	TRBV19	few	TGTGCCAGTAGTATAAGTGCCTGGACAGGGAGCGCCGGGGAGCTGTTTTTT	CASSISAWTGSAGELFF
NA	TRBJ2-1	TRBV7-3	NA	TGTGCCAGCAGCCCCAGCGGGCCAGGGGGCTCCTACAATGAGCAGTTCTTC	CASSPSGPGGSYNEQFF
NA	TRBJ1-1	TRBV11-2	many	TGTGCCAGCAGCTTATCGATCCGGGGGCGGAACACTGAAGCTTTCTTT	CASSLSIRGRNTEAFF
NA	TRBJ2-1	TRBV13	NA	TGTGCCAGCAGCTTTTTCCGCGGCTTGGCGCTAGCTGAAGACAATGAGCAGTTCTTC	CASSFFRGLALAEDNEQFF
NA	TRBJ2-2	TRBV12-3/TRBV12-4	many	TGTGCCAGCAGTTTGTCGGGTGGAACCGGGGAGCTGTTTTTT	CASSLSGGTGELFF
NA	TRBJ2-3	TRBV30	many	TGTGCCTGGAGTGTACAGGACTTCACAGATACGCAGTATTTT	CAWSVQDFTDTQYF
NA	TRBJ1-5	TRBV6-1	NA	TGTGCCAGCAGTGGGACTAGAGGGGGGCCCCAGCATTTT	CASSGTRGGPQHF
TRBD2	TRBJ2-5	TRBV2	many	TGTGCCAGCAGGCGACTAGCGGGAGTTTCCCCCGCAAAAGGAAAGACCCAGTACTTC	CASRRLAGVSPAKGKTQYF
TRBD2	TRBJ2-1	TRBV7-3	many	TGTGCCAGCAGCCCCCTCCGGGGGGGATGGGATGAGCAGTTCTTC	CASSPLRGGWDEQFF
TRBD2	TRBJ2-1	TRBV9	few	TGTGCCAGCAGCGTAAGCGGGAGTCGTCTCAATGAGCAGTTCTTC	CASSVSGSRLNEQFF
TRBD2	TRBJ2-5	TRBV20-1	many	TGCAGTGCTTGGACTAGCGGGTCGCAAGAGACCCAGTACTTC	CSAWTSGSQETQYF
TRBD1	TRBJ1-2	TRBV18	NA	TGTGCCAGCTCACTCATACAGGGGCCAGACTATGGCTACACCTTC	CASSLIQGPDYGYTF
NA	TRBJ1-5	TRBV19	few	TGTGCCAGTAGTCCTCGACAGGCCAATCAGCCCCAGCATTTT	CASSPRQANQPQHF
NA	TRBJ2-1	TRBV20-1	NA	TGCAGTGCTAGAGATAGGGTAAGGACTACTTCTCATCCACCGTTCTTC	CSARDRVRTTSHPPFF
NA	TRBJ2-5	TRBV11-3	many	TGTGCCAGCAGCGCCGTTAGTTGGGAGACCCAGTACTTC	CASSAVSWETQYF
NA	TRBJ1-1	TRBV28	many	TGTGCCAGCAGCCCCCTTATCGCCTCGGGCTGGAGGACTGAAGCTTTCTTT	CASSPLIASGWRTEAFF
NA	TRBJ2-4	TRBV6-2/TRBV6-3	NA	TGTGCCAGCGGGGGACGGACTCTTACCAAAAACATTCAGTACTTC	CASGGRTLTKNIQYF
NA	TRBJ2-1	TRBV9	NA	TGTGCCAGCAGCGTAGGGGGTGGGGGCTACAATGAGCAGTTCTTC	CASSVGGGGYNEQFF
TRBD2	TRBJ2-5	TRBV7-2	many	TGTGCCAGCAGCTTAGTCGCTAGCGGGAGGGGTGTACAAGAGACCCAGTACTTC	CASSLVASGRGVQETQYF
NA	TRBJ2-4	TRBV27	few	TGTGCCAGCAGTGGGCGGATAGGAGCCAAAAACATTCAGTACTTC	CASSGRIGAKNIQYF
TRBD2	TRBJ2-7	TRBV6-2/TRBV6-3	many	TGTGCCAGCAGTTCCAGGACTAGCGGGAGCACCTACGAGCAGTACTTC	CASSSRTSGSTYEQYF
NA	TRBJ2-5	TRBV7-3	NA	TGTGCCAGCAGCGACACCACGGGGGGCCTTCGGGGGGAGACCCAGTACTTC	CASSDTTGGLRGETQYF
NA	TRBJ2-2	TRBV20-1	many	TGCAGTGCTAGACCCCCCCTTGACACCGGGGAGCTGTTTTTT	CSARPPLDTGELFF
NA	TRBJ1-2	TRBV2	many	TGTGCCAGCAGTGAAAGGGCCCAAGGGCCTGGCTACACCTTC	CASSERAQGPGYTF
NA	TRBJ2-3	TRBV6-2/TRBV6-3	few	TGTGCCAGCAGACCAATAACCGGGAGCCTTGGGGGGGATACGCAGTATTTT	CASRPITGSLGGDTQYF
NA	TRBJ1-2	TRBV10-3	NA	TGTGCCATCAGTGAGCCCCAGGGAAGCTATGGCTACACCTTC	CAISEPQGSYGYTF
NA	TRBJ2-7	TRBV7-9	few	TGTGCCAGCTCAGCTTATGGTCCGGATTACGGCGAGCAGTACTTC	CASSAYGPDYGEQYF
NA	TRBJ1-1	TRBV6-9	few	TGTGCCAGCAGTTACGGAGGCTATGTGGATACGAATACTGAAGCTTTCTTT	CASSYGGYVDTNTEAFF
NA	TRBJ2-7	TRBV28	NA	TGTGCCAGCAGTTTACCCTCGGGACTTTTCACCGGCTACGAGCAGTACTTC	CASSLPSGLFTGYEQYF
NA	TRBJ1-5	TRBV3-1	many	TGTGCCAGCAGCCAAGATTTAGGCAGGGGTTACAATCAGCCCCAGCATTTT	CASSQDLGRGYNQPQHF
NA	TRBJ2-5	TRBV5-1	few	TGCGCCAGCAGCCCAGGGGCGACCAGGGAGACCCAGTACTTC	CASSPGATRETQYF
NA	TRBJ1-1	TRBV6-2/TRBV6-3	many	TGTGCCAGCAGCGGGACACCTACCGGTGAAGCTTTCTTT	CASSGTPTGEAFF
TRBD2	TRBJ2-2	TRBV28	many	TGTGCCAGCAGTGCCCAGCGGGAGGTGATCACCGGGGAGCTGTTTTTT	CASSAQREVITGELFF
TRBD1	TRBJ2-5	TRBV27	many	TGTGCCAGCATTTCGATAGGACAGGGGCAAGAGACCCAGTACTTC	CASISIGQGQETQYF
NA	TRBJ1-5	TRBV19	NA	TGTGCCAGTAGTATAGGACGGGATCGGGTTCAGCCCCAGCATTTT	CASSIGRDRVQPQHF
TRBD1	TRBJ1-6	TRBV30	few	TGTGCCTGGGCTTGGGACAGGCTTTATTCACCCCTCCACTTT	CAWAWDRLYSPLHF
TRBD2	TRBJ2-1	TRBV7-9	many	TGTGCCAGCCTCGGGACTAGCGAAGGAGGGAATGAGCAGTTCTTC	CASLGTSEGGNEQFF
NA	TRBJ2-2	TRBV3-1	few	TGTGCCAGCAGCCAAGACAGTTCATACCGCACCGGGGAGCTGTTTTTT	CASSQDSSYRTGELFF